The source of this TCR beta chain is a study of OX40 agonist ivuxolimab in advanced cancers. Across the study: Cohort: 80% to 90% men, mean age roughly 60, aged about 20 to 85. General study points: On average, CD8+ T cells had more expanded clones than CD4+.

This table comes from immunoSEQ multiplex PCR, and its TCRdb copy is limited to in-frame clones, with some not included. The data show around 26,000 clones, with about 85% seen just once and about 50% held by the top ten. This clone was seen a single time. Its specificity is not known. This clonotype was sampled from an adult with an advanced solid tumor such as melanoma, head and neck, liver or kidney cancer. Sequences were derived from CD4+ or CD8+ T cells sorted from blood, sampled in a trial of the OX40 agonist ivuxolimab.

The DNA for the CDR3 is TGTGCCACCCAAGGTTCCACTGAAGCTTTCTTT. Encoded protein: CATQGSTEAFF. The V and J genes are TRBV19 and TRBJ1-1; D unclear. Germline V gives CDR1 LNHDA, CDR2 SQIVND (reference sequence). CDR3 size: 11 residues. V was cut by 10 bases and J by 4 bases, with 10 bases left in between.